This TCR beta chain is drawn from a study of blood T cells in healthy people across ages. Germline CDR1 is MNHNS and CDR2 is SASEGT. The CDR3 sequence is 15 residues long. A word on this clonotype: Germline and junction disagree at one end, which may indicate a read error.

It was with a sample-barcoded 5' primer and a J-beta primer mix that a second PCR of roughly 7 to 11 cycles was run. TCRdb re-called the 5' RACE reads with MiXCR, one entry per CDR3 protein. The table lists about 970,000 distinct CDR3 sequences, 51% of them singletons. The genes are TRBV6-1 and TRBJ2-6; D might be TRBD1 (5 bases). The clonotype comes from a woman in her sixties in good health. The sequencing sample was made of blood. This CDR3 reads CASRVDRAGVNVLTF. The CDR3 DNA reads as TGTGCCAGCAGAGTAGACAGAGCTGGGGTCAACGTCCTGACTTTC.